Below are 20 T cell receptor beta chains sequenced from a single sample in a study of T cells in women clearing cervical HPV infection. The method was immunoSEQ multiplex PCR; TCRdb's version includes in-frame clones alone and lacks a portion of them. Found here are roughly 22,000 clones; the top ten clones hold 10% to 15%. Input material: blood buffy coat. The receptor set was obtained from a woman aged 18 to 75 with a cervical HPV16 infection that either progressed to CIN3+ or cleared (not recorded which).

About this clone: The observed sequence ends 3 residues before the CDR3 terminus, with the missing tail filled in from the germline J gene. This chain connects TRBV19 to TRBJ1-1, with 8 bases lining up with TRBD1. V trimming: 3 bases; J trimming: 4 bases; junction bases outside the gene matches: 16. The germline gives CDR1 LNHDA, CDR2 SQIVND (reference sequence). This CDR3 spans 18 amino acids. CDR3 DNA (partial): TGTGCCAGTAGTATGAAAGTCGCGCCAGGGGGCAGGAGCACTGAA. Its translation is CASSMKVAPGGRSTE. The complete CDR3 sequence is CASSMKVAPGGRSTEAFF.

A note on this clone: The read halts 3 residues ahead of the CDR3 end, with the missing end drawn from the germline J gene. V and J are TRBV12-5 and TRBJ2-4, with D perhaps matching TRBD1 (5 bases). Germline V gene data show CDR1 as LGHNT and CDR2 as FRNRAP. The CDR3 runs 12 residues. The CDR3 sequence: CASGLEQVLQYF. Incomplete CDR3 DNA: TGTGCTAGTGGTTTGGAACAGGTTCTT.

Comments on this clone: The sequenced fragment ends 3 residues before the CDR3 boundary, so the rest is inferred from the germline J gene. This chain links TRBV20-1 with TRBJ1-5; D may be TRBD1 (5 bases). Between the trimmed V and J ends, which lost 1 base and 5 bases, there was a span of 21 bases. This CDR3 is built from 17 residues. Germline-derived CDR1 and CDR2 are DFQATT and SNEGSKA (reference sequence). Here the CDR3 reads CSARAAVGGVEDQPQHF. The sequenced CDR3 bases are TGCAGTGCTAGAGCGGCGGTGGGGGGGGTAGAGGATCAGCCC.

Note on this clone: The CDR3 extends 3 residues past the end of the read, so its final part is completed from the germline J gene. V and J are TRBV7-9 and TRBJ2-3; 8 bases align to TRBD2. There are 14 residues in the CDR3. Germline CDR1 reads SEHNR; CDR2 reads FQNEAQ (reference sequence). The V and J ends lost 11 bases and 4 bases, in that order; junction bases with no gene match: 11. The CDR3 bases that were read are TGTGCCGGAAGAGGTAGCGGGGTTTCAGATACG. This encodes CAGRGSGVSDT. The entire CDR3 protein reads CAGRGSGVSDTQYF. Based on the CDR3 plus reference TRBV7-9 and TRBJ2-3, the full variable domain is DTGVSQNPRHKITKRGQNVTFRCDPISEHNRLYWYRQTLGQGPEFLTYFQNEAQLEKSRLLSDRFSAERPKGSFSTLEIQRTEQGDSAMYLCAGRGSGVSDTQYFGPGTRLTVL.

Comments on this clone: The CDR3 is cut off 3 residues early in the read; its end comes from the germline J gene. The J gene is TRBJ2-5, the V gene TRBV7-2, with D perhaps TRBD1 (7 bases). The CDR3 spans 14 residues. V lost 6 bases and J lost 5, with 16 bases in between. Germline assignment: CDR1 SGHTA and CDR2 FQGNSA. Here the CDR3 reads CASRLRQGGETQYF. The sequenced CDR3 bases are TGTGCCAGCAGACTACGACAGGGAGGTGAGACC.

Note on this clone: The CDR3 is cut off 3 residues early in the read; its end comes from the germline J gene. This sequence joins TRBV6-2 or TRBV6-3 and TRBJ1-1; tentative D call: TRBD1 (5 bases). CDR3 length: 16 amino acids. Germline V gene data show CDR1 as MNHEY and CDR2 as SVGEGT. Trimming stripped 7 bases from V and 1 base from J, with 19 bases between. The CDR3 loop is CASNDPIGGRNTEAFF. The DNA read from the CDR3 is TGTGCCAGCAACGACCCGATCGGGGGGAGGAACACTGAA.

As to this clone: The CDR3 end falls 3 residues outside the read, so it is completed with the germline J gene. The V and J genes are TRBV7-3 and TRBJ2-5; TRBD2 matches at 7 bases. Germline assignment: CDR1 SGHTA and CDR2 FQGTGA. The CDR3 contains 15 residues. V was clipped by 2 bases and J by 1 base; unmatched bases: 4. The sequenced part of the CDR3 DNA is TGTGCCAGCAGCTTAGGGGTAGCGGGCCAAGAGACC. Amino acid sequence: CASSLGVAGQET. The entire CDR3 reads CASSLGVAGQETQYF. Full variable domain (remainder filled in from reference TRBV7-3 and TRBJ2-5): GAGVSQTPSNKVTEKGKYVELRCDPISGHTALYWYRQSLGQGPEFLIYFQGTGAADDSGLPNDRFFAVRPEGSVSTLKIQRTERGDSAVYLCASSLGVAGQETQYFGPGTRLLVL.

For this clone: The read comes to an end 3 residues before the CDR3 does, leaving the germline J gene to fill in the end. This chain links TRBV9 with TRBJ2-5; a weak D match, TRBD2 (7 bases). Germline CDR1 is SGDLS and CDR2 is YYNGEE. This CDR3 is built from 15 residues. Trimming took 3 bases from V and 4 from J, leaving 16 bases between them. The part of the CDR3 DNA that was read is TGTGCCAGCAGCGAGCAGTCGGGGGGCGGAGAGACC. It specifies CASSEQSGGGET. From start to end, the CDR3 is CASSEQSGGGETQYF.

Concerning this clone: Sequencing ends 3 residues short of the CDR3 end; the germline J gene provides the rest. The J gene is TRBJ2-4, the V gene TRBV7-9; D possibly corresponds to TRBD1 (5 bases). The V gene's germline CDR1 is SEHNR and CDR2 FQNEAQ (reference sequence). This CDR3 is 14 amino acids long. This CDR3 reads CASSLGPGIYGQYF. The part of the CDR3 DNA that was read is TGTGCCAGCAGCTTAGGGCCAGGGATCTATGGT.

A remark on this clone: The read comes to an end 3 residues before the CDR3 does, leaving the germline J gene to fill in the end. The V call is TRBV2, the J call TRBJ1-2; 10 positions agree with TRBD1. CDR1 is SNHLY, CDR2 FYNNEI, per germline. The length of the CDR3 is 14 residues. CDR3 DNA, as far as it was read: TGTGCCAGGGACCGGGACAGGGGTTCCTACGAC. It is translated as CARDRDRGSYD. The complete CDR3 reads CARDRDRGSYDYTF.

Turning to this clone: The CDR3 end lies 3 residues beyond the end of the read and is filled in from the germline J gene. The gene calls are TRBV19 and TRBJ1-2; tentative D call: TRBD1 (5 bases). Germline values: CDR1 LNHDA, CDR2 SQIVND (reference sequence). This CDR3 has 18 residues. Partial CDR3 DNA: TGTGCCAGTAGTGCCCCAACCGGGACTAGCGGGGGGTCCTACGAC. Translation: CASSAPTGTSGGSYD. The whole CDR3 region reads CASSAPTGTSGGSYDYTF.

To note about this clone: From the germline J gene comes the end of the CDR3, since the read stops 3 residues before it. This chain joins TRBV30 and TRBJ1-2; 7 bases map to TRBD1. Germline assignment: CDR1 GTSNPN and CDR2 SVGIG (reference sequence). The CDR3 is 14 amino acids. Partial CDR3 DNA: TGTGCCTGGAGTACAGGGGCCGGCTCCTACGAC. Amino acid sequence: CAWSTGAGSYD. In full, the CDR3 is CAWSTGAGSYDYTF.

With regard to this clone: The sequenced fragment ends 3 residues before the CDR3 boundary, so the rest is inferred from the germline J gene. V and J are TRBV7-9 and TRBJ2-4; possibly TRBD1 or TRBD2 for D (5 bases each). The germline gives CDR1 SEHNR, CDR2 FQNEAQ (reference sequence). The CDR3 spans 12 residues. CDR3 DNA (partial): TGTGCCAGCAGCTCAGAGGGGTTTGGT. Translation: CASSSEGFG. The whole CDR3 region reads CASSSEGFGQYF.

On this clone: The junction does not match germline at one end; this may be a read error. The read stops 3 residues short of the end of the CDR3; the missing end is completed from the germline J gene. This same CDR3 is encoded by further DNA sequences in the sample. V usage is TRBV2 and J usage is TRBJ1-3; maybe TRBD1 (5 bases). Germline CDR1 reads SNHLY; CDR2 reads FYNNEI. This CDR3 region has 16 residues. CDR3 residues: CASSATGGWAGNTIYF. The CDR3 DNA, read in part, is TGTGCCAGCAGCGCTACAGGCGGATGGGCTGGAAACACG.

The sequenced part of the CDR3 DNA is TGTGCCAGTAGTATATCTCGCTCAGGGGGAAACATC. Translation: CASSISRSGGNI. The complete CDR3 protein is CASSISRSGGNIYTF. V usage is TRBV19 and J usage is TRBJ1-2, with 7 bases identical to TRBD1. The read stops 3 residues short of the end of the CDR3; the missing end is completed from the germline J gene. CDR3 length equals 15 residues. The germline gives CDR1 LNHDA, CDR2 SQIVND (reference sequence).

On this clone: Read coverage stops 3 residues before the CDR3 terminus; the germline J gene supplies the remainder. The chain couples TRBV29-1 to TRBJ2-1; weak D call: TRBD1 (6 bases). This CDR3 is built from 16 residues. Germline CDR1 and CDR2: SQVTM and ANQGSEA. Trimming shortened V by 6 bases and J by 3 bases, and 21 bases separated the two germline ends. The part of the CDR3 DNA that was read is TGCAGCGTGAAACAGGGACCTAAGGCCTTCTACAATGAG. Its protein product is CSVKQGPKAFYNE. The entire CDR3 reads CSVKQGPKAFYNEQFF.

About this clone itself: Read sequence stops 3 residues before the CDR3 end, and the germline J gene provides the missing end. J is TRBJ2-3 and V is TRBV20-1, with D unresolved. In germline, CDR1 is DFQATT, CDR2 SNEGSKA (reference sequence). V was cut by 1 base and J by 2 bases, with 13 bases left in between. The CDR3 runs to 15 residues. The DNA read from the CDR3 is TGCAGTGCTAGAGCACCATCCAAGGCCACAGATACG. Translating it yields CSARAPSKATDT. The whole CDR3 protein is CSARAPSKATDTQYF.

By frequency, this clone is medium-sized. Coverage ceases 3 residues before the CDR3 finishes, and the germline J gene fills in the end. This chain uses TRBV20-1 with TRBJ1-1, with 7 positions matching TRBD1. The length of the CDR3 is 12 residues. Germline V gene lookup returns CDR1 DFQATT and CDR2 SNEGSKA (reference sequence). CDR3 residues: CSATTGAADAFF. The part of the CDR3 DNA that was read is TGCAGTGCTACAACAGGGGCCGCCGAC.

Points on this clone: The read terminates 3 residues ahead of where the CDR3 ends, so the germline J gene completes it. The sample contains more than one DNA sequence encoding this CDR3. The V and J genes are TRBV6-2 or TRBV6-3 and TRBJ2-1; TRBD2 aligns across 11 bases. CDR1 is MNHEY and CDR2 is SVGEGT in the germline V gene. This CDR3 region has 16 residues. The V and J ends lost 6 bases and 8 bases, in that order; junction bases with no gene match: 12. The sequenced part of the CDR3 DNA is TGTGCCAGCAGCTACCCTACTAGCGGGAGTCGGTATGAG. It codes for CASSYPTSGSRYE. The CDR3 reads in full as CASSYPTSGSRYEQFF.

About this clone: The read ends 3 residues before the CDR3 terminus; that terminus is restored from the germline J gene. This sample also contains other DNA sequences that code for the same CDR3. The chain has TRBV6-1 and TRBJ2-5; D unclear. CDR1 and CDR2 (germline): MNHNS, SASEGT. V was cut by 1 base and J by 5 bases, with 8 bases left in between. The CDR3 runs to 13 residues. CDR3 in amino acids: CASSEGARETQYF. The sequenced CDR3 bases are TGTGCCAGCAGTGAAGGAGCACGGGAGACC.